The 10 T cell receptor beta chains given below trace back to one sample, sequenced in a study of cytomegalovirus exposure and HLA in healthy donors. The primer mix had 60 Vbeta and 13 Jbeta primers. Profiled with immunoSEQ multiplex PCR; TCRdb holds only in-frame clones, not every one. This table holds over 150,000 clones, approximately 77% found once. The sequenced sample was PBMCs. These receptors were collected from a male donor in good health and CMV-seropositive.

The gene calls are TRBV9 and TRBJ1-1, with 10 bases fitting TRBD1. CDR3 length: 15 amino acids. The trim removed 0 bases at V and 3 bases at J, leaving 2 bases unmatched. Germline CDR1 is SGDLS and CDR2 is YYNGEE. The CDR3: CASSVEDRGDTEAFF. The CDR3 coding sequence is TGTGCCAGCAGCGTAGAGGACAGGGGGGACACTGAAGCTTTCTTT. The variable domain in full, completed from reference TRBV9 and TRBJ1-1, reads DSGVTQTPKHLITATGQRVTLRCSPRSGDLSVYWYQQSLDQGLQFLIQYYNGEERAKGNILERFSAQQFPDLHSELNLSSLELGDSALYFCASSVEDRGDTEAFFGQGTRLTVV.

Points on this clone: A junction end diverges from the germline sequence, so it may reflect a read error. V usage is TRBV7-7 and J usage is TRBJ2-3; D is perhaps TRBD2 (6 bases). Germline V gene sequence: CDR1 SSHAT, CDR2 FNYEAQ (reference sequence). This CDR3 comprises 11 residues. Here the CDR3 reads CASSSGLRQYF. Here the CDR3 DNA reads TGTGCTAGCAGCTCGGGACTCAGGCAGTATTTT.

This clone was recorded once. V and J are TRBV15 and TRBJ1-6, with 8 bases lining up with TRBD1. CDR1 and CDR2 (germline): LNHNV, YYDKDF (reference sequence). The V gene end was trimmed by 0 bases and the J gene end by 9 bases; junction bases not matched to a gene: 7. The length of the CDR3 is 16 residues. CDR3 sequence (DNA): TGTGCCACCAGCAGAGACCGACAGGGGAACACTTCACCCCTCCACTTT. Translating gives CATSRDRQGNTSPLHF.

The chain uses TRBV19 and TRBJ2-2; TRBD2 matches 13 bases. The CDR3 has 17 amino acids. Germline-derived CDR1 and CDR2 are LNHDA and SQIVND (reference sequence). Trimming cost V 5 bases and J 0 bases; bases outside gene matches: 3. CDR3 residues: CASSRTSGGPNTGELFF. In DNA form, the CDR3 reads TGTGCCAGTAGTCGGACTAGCGGGGGACCGAACACCGGGGAGCTGTTTTTT.

The chain links TRBV14 to TRBJ1-5; 7 bases line up with TRBD1. There are 15 residues in the CDR3. Trimming cost V 4 bases and J 3 bases; bases outside gene matches: 6. Germline V gene sequence: CDR1 SGHDN, CDR2 FVKESK. CDR3: CASSRGTDFNQPQHF. In DNA, the CDR3 is TGTGCCAGCAGCCGCGGGACAGACTTCAATCAGCCCCAGCATTTT.

This clone was counted only a few times. The chain joins TRBV4-1 to TRBJ1-4; 10 nucleotides agree with TRBD1. V lost 2 bases, J lost 8 bases, and 5 bases stayed unmatched. CDR1 and CDR2 from the germline V gene are MGHRA and YSYEKL. The CDR3 has 15 amino acids. This CDR3 reads CASSQFDRGHEKLFF. The DNA for the CDR3 is TGCGCCAGCAGCCAATTCGACAGGGGGCACGAAAAACTGTTTTTT.

The DNA of the CDR3 is TGTGCCAGCAGCAACCGCCAGGGTGGTGTGAATGAGCAGTTCTTC. The encoded protein is CASSNRQGGVNEQFF. V usage is TRBV6-5 and J usage is TRBJ2-1; D perhaps matches TRBD1 (5 bases). V was cut by 6 bases and J by 7 bases, with 19 bases left in between. Germline CDR1 and CDR2: MNHEY and SVGAGI. The CDR3 sequence is 15 residues long.

This rearrangement joins TRBV4-2 to TRBJ2-3; D ambiguous. V was shortened by 0 bases and J by 2 bases, with 12 bases between the two germline ends. This CDR3 contains 16 residues. CDR1 is LGHNA and CDR2 is YNFKEQ in the germline V gene. In DNA form, the CDR3 reads TGTGCCAGCAGCCAAGATCTTACTCGTCTCACAGATACGCAGTATTTT. Its translation is CASSQDLTRLTDTQYF.

The chain carries TRBV13 and TRBJ1-6; tentatively, D is TRBD1 (6 bases). The ends were cut back, 3 bases at V and 7 bases at J, with 10 bases in the middle. This CDR3 region has 14 residues. Looked up from germline, CDR1 is PRHDT and CDR2 is FYEKMQ (reference sequence). CDR3 loop: CASSFDRRNSPLHF. Written as DNA, the CDR3 is TGTGCCAGCAGCTTTGACAGGCGGAATTCACCCCTCCACTTT.

J is TRBJ2-5 and V is TRBV4-3, with D possibly matching TRBD1 (5 bases). Trimming pared 0 bases from V and 5 bases from J, leaving 13 bases between. This CDR3 has 15 residues. The germline V gene encodes CDR1 LGHNA and CDR2 YSLEER. CDR3 nucleotides: TGCGCCAGCAGCCAAGATGGGGCCGTCGTTGAGACCCAGTACTTC. The encoded protein is CASSQDGAVVETQYF.